This T cell receptor beta chain was found in a study of CD8 T cells in ankylosing spondylitis. TCRdb ran MiXCR on the 5' RACE reads and lists one entry per CDR3 protein. The table has some 37,000 distinct CDR3 sequences, about 5.5% seen once. This clonotype occurred many times. As yet, its antigen is unknown. General study results and limits: Past studies reported some motif variants in reactive arthritis synovial fluid and blood. Matched ankylosing spondylitis synovial fluid reportedly showed significant enrichment of disease-linked clones. The study identified a TCR beta motif of roughly eight highly homologous variants that appeared characteristic of ankylosing spondylitis blood.

Specimen: blood, either unsorted or a sorted T cell fraction (not recorded which). This receptor was taken from a male donor with ankylosing spondylitis or in good health (not recorded which).

The CDR3 region has the DNA TGTGCCAGCAGCTTAACGGGGACTAGCGGGGGGGCGACGCAGTATTTT. Translation: CASSLTGTSGGATQYF. The V gene is TRBV7-3, the J gene TRBJ2-3, with 16 positions matching TRBD2. This CDR3 spans 16 amino acids. The trim removed 0 bases at V and 9 bases at J, leaving 3 bases unmatched. Per the germline V gene, CDR1 is SGHTA and CDR2 is FQGTGA.